This T cell receptor beta chain was sequenced for a study of early T cells in non-severe SARS-CoV-2 infection. Across the whole study: Chains stayed unpaired after sequencing of bulk RNA from unsorted whole blood.

The CDR3 sequence is 12 residues long. V was shortened by 4 bases and J by 3 bases, with 10 bases between the two germline ends. CDR1 and CDR2 from the germline V gene are SQVTM and ANQGSEA. Worth noting for this clonotype: Its antigen is still unknown.

Each cDNA molecule carried a unique molecular identifier. TCRdb redid the calling of the 5' RACE reads with MiXCR, one entry per CDR3 protein. Of about 66,000 distinct CDR3 sequences detected, 13% appear once; the ten largest clones hold about 8.3%. Study observations and caveats: Sequences matched to VDJdb favored anti-spike CD8 responses, while private and CD4 specificities were missed.

The sequence was collected from an adult who was a healthcare worker with PCR-confirmed SARS-CoV-2 infection or an uninfected control (not recorded which). V usage is TRBV29-1 and J usage is TRBJ2-7; no clear D gene. The specimen was whole blood. This CDR3 is CSVGADLYEQYF. The DNA of the CDR3 is TGCAGCGTTGGAGCAGACCTCTACGAGCAGTACTTC.